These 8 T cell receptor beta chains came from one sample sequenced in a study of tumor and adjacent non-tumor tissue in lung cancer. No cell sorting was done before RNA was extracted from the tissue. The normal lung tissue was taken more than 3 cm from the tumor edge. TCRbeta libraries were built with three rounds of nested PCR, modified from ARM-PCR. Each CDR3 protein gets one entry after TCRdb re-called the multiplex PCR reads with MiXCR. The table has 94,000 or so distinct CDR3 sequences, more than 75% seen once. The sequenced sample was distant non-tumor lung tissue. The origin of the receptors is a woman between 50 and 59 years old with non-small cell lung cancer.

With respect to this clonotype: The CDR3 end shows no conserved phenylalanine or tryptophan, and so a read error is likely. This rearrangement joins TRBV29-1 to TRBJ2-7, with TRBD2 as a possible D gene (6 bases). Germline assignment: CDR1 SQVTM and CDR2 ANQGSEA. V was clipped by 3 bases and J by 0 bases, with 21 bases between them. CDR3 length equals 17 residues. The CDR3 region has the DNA TGCAGCGTTGATGTTCCTAGCGAGGCCTACGACTCCTACGAGCAGTACTTG. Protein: CSVDVPSEAYDSYEQYL.

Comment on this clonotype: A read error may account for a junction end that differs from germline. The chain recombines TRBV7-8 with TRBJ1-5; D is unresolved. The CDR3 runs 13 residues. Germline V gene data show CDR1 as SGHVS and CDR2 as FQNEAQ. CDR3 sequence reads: CASTRDGSQSQLF. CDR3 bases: TGTGCCAGCACCCGAGACGGCAGCCAGTCCCAGCTTTTT.

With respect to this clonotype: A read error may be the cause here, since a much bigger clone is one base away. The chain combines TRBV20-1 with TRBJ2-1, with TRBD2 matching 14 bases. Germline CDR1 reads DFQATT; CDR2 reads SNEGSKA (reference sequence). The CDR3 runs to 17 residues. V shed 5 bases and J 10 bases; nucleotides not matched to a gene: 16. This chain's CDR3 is CSAEPHRLAGGPREQFF. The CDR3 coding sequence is TGCAGTGCTGAACCCCACCGACTAGCGGGAGGGCCCAGGGAGCAGTTCTTC.

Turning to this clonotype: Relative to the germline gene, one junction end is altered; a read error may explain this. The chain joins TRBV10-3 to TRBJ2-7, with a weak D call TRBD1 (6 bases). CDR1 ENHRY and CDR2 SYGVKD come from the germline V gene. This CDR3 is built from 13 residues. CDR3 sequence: CVITQGPPYEEYF. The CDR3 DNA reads TGTGTCATCACCCAGGGGCCCCCCTACGAGGAGTACTTC.

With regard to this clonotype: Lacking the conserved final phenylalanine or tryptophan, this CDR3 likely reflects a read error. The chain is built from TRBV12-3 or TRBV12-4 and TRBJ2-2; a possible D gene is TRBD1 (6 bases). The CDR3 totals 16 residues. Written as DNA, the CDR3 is TGTGCCAGCTGTTTAGGGACAAGGACAAACACCGGGGAGCTGTTTCTT. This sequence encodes CASCLGTRTNTGELFL.

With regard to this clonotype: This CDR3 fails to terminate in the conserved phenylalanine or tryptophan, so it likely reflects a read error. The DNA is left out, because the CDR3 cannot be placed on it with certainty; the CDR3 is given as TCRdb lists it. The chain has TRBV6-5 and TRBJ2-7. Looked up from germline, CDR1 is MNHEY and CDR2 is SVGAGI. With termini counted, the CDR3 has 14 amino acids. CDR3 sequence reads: CASSYGDSSYEQYS.

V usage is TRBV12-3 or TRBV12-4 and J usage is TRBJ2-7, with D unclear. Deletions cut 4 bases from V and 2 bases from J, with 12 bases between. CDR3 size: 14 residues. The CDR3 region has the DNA TGTGCCAGCAGTTCCCTCAATTTTGCCTACGAGCAGTACTTC. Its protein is CASSSLNFAYEQYF.

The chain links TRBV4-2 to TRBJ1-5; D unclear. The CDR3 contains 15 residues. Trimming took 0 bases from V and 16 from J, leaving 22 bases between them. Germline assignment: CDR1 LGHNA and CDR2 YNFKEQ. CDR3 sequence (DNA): TGTGCCAGCAGCCAAGACCTCATTAGCAATCAGCCACACCATTTT. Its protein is CASSQDLISNQPHHF.